This T cell receptor (beta chain) was recorded in a study of T cell changes during pregnancy in multiple sclerosis. A few counts support this clone. The CDR3 runs 15 residues. Looked up from germline, CDR1 is SGHRS and CDR2 is YFSETQ. Trimming left V 0 bases short and J 10 bases short, with 14 bases between. Generated by immunoSEQ multiplex PCR, the TCRdb table keeps only in-frame clones and is missing some. Altogether roughly 48,000 clones are present, about 92% being singletons, with the ten largest covering approximately 0.91%. Sequencing used CD4+ T cells from peripheral blood mononuclear cells, obtained in the second trimester of pregnancy. The chain has TRBV5-1 and TRBJ1-6; D uncertain. The receptor was isolated from a female donor in good health, enrolled as a control in a pregnancy study. CDR3 loop: CASSLAASALSPLHF. The CDR3 DNA reads TGCGCCAGCAGCTTGGCCGCGTCAGCACTATCACCCCTCCACTTT.